These 8 T cell receptor beta chains were sequenced from one sample in a study of graft-versus-host responses after intestinal transplantation. Using immunoSEQ multiplex PCR, the repertoire was profiled, and TCRdb retains in-frame clones only, with some absent. The data hold roughly 40,000 clones, with around nine tenths observed a single time. Source: PBMCs, taken 524 days after transplant. Receptors were obtained from a human patient who received an intestinal transplant, so some T cells may come from the graft donor.

This clone occurred once. CDR3 amino acids: CASSLAREAYEQYF. Written as DNA, the CDR3 is TGTGCCAGCAGCTTGGCCCGGGAGGCCTACGAGCAGTACTTC. The chain employs TRBV5-5 and TRBJ2-7; TRBD2 aligns across 7 bases. V lost 0 bases to trimming and J lost 2 bases; unmatched junction nucleotides: 2. There are 14 residues in the CDR3. Germline CDR1 SGHKS, CDR2 YYEKEE (reference sequence).

This sequence joins TRBV7-9 and TRBJ2-1; 9 nucleotides match TRBD2. CDR1 SEHNR and CDR2 FQNEAQ come from the germline V gene (reference sequence). V lost 5 bases, J lost 4 bases, and 6 bases stayed unmatched. The CDR3 contains 15 residues. CDR3 residues: CASSLSSGRYNEQFF. CDR3 nucleotide sequence: TGTGCCAGCAGCCTAAGTAGCGGGAGATACAATGAGCAGTTCTTC.

The chain carries TRBV2 and TRBJ2-7; 8 nucleotides agree with TRBD1. V lost 7 bases and J lost 5; bases outside the gene matches: 4. This CDR3 has 12 amino acids. The germline CDR1 and CDR2 sequences are SNHLY and FYNNEI. This CDR3 reads CASTETGDEQYF. CDR3 sequence (DNA): TGTGCCAGCACTGAGACAGGGGACGAGCAGTACTTC. Full variable domain (remainder filled in from reference TRBV2 and TRBJ2-7): EPEVTQTPSHQVTQMGQEVILRCVPISNHLYFYWYRQILGQKVEFLVSFYNNEISEKSEIFDDQFSVERPDGSNFTLKIRSTKLEDSAMYFCASTETGDEQYFGPGTRLTVT.

The V and J genes are TRBV5-1 and TRBJ2-7; 10 bases map to TRBD1. Germline CDR1 SGHRS, CDR2 YFSETQ. V trimming: 4 bases; J trimming: 6 bases; junction bases outside the gene matches: 7. This CDR3 is built from 14 residues. The CDR3 DNA follows: TGCGCCAGCAGCGTCTCGGACAGGGGGAGCGAGCAGTACTTC. Translated: CASSVSDRGSEQYF.

This chain links TRBV15 with TRBJ2-1, with D uncertain. This CDR3 spans 16 amino acids. CDR1 and CDR2 (germline): LNHNV, YYDKDF (reference sequence). The V and J ends lost 0 bases and 7 bases respectively, with 16 bases between them. CDR3 in DNA: TGTGCCACCAGCAGAGATCCTGCGAGGACCGCGAATGAGCAGTTCTTC. This translates into CATSRDPARTANEQFF.

The chain employs TRBV6-6 and TRBJ1-5; no clear D. V was cut by 7 bases and J by 2 bases, with 15 bases left in between. CDR1 and CDR2 (germline): MNHNY, SVGAGI (reference sequence). The CDR3 contains 15 residues. The CDR3 nucleotides are TGTGCCAGCACCCAGAAGGGTTATGGCAATCAGCCCCAGCATTTT. Translating it yields CASTQKGYGNQPQHF.

The gene calls are TRBV9 and TRBJ2-3; 11 nucleotides line up with TRBD2. The V gene end was trimmed by 3 bases and the J gene end by 0 bases; junction bases not matched to a gene: 12. The length of the CDR3 is 19 residues. CDR1 and CDR2 from the germline V gene are SGDLS and YYNGEE. The CDR3 here is CASSGRASGRSTSTDTQYF. The CDR3 DNA reads TGTGCCAGCAGCGGAAGGGCTAGCGGGAGGTCCACTAGCACAGATACGCAGTATTTT.

The V gene is TRBV4-2, the J gene TRBJ2-7; a possible D gene is TRBD1 (5 bases). The CDR3 spans 13 residues. V shed 4 bases and J shed 4 bases, with 11 bases lying between them. The germline V gene encodes CDR1 LGHNA and CDR2 YNFKEQ. The CDR3 DNA reads TGTGCCAGCAGCCCAGCCAGGGCGTACGAGCAGTACTTC. Translation: CASSPARAYEQYF.